This entry features one T cell receptor (beta chain) sequence. Trimming took 3 bases from V and 8 from J, leaving 11 bases between them. This CDR3 comprises 13 residues. Under the authors' procedure: By means of reference gene primer amplification, nucleated cell counts were estimated. Libraries were prepared by immunoSEQ multiplex PCR; TCRdb keeps only in-frame clonotypes and omits some of them. The V and J calls and clone size were taken over from that table, and D and trimming were inferred from the DNA. There are 150,000 to 200,000 clones in the sample; 65% to 85% occur only once, and about 4.8% lies in the top ten. This sample was included in a study of blood T cell repertoires in COVID-19. Study as a whole: The United States, Italy and Spain supplied acute and convalescent COVID-19 samples.

The V gene is TRBV12-3 or TRBV12-4, the J gene TRBJ2-1, with D possibly matching TRBD1 (6 bases). Sequencing input: peripheral blood. The receptor's source is a woman in her twenties or thirties with acute or convalescent COVID-19. Here the CDR3 DNA reads TGTGCCAGCAGTTTGGGGGCGGGTGATGAGCAGTTCTTC. It codes for CASSLGAGDEQFF.